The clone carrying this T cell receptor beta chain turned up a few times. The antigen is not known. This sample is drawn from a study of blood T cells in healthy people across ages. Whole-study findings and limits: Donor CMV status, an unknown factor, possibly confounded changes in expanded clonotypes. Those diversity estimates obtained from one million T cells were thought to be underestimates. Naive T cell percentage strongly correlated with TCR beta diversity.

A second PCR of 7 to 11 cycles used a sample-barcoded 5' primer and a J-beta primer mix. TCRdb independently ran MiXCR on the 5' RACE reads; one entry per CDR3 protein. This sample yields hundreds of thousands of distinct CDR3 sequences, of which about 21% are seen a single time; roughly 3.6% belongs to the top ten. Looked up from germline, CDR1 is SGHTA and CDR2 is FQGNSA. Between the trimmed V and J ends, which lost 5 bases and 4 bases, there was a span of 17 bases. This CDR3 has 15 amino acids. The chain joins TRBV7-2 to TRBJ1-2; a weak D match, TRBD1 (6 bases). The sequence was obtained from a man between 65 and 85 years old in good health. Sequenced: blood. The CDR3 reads CASSLQTGSPYGYTF. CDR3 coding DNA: TGTGCCAGCAGCCTGCAGACAGGTTCGCCCTATGGCTACACCTTC.